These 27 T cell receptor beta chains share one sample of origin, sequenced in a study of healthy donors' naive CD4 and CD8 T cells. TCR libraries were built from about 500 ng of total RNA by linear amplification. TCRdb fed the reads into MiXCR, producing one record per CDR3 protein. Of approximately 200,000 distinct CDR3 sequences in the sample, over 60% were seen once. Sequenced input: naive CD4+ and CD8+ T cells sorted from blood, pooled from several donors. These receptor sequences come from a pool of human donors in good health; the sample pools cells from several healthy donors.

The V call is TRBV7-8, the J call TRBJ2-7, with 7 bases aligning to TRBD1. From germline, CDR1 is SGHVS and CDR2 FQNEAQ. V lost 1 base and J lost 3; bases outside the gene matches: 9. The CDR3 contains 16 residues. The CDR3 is CASSLGEGGAYYEQYF. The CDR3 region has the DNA TGTGCCAGCAGCTTAGGGGAAGGGGGCGCTTACTACGAGCAGTACTTC.

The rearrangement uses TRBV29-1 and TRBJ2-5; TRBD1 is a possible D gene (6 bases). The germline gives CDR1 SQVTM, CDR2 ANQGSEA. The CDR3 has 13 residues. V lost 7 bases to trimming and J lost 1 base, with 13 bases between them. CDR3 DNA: TGCAGCGGAGCCACAGGGCCCCAAGAGACCCAGTACTTC. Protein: CSGATGPQETQYF.

CDR3 nucleotide sequence: TGTGCCAGTAGTATCGGTCTGAAGTCTGAAGCTTTCTTT. Translation gives CASSIGLKSEAFF. This sequence joins TRBV19 and TRBJ1-1; D gene uncertain. The V gene lost 3 bases and the J gene lost 6 bases, with 11 bases spanning the gap. Looked up from germline, CDR1 is LNHDA and CDR2 is SQIVND (reference sequence). This CDR3 spans 13 amino acids.

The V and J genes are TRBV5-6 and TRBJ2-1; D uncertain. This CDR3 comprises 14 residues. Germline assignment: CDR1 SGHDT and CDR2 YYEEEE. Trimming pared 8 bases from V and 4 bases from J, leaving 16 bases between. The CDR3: CASHPPGSYNEQFF. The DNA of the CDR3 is TGTGCCAGTCACCCTCCGGGTTCTTACAATGAGCAGTTCTTC.

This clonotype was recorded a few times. The CDR3 loop reads CASSLGQGAYGYTF. CDR3 nucleotides: TGTGCCAGCAGTTTAGGACAGGGGGCCTATGGCTACACCTTC. The chain links TRBV6-5 to TRBJ1-2, with 11 bases fitting TRBD1. Losses at the gene ends were 4 bases for V and 4 bases for J; bases not matched to a gene: 2. The CDR3 contains 14 residues. Germline V CDR1 and CDR2: MNHEY, SVGAGI.

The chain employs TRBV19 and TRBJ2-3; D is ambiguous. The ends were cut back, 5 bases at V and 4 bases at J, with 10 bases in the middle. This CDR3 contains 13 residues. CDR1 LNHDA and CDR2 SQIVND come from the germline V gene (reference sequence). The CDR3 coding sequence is TGTGCCAGTAGTCTAGTGACGGCAGATACGCAGTATTTT. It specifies CASSLVTADTQYF.

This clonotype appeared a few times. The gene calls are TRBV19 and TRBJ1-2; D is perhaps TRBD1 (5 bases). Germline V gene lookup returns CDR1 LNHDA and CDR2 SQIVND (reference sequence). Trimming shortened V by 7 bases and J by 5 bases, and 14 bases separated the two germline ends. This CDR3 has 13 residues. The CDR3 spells CASTNGAYYGYTF. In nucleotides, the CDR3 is TGTGCCAGTACCAATGGGGCCTATTATGGCTACACCTTC.

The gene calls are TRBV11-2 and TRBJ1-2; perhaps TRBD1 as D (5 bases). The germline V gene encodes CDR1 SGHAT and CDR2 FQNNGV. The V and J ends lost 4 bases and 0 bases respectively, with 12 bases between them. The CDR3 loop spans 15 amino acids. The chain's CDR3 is CASSSSGEANYGYTF. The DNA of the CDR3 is TGTGCCAGCAGCTCCTCGGGGGAGGCTAACTATGGCTACACCTTC.

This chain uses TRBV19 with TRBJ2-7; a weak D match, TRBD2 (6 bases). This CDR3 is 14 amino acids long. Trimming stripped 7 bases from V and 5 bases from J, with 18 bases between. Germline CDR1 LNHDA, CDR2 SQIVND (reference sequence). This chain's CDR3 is CASTPGERLDEQYF. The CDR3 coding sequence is TGTGCCAGTACCCCGGGAGAAAGACTTGACGAGCAGTACTTC.

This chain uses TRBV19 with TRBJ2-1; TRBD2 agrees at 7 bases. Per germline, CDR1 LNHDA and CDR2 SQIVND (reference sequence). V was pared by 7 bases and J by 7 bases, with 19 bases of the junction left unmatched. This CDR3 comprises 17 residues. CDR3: CASTAHGRGRAENEQFF. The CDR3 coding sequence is TGTGCCAGTACCGCACATGGCCGCGGGAGAGCGGAAAATGAGCAGTTCTTC.

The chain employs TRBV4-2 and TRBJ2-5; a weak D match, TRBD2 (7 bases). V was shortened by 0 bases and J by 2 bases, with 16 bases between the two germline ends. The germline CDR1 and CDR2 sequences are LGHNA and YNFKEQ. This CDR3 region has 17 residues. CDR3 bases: TGTGCCAGCAGCCAAGATCCAGGCAGGGGAGGGCAAGAGACCCAGTACTTC. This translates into CASSQDPGRGGQETQYF.

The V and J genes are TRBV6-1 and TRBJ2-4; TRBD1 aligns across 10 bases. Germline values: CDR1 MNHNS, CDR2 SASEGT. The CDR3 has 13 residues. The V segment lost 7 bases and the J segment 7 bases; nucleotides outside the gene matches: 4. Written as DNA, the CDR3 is TGTGCCAGCAAAGGGACAGGGGACAACATTCAGTACTTC. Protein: CASKGTGDNIQYF.

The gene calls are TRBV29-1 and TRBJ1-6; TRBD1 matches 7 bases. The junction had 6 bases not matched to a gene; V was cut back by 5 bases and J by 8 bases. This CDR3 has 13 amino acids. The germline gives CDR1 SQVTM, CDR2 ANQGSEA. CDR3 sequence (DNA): TGCAGCGTTCAACAGGGGTTAGATTCACCCCTCCACTTT. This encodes CSVQQGLDSPLHF.

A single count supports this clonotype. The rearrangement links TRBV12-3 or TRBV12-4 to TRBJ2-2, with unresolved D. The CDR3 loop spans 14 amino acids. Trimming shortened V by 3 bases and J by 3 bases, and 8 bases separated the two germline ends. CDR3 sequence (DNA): TGTGCCAGCAGTTTTTCCACCCACACCGGGGAGCTGTTTTTT. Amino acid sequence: CASSFSTHTGELFF.

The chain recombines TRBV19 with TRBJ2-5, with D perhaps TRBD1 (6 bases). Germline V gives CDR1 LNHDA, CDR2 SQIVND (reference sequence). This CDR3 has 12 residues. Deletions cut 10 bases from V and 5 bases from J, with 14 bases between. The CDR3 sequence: CATEDRKETQYF. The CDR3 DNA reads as TGTGCCACCGAAGACAGGAAGGAGACCCAGTACTTC.

In DNA form, the CDR3 reads TGTGCCAGCAGCTTCCCTGACAGGGCCCTCCACTTT. Protein: CASSFPDRALHF. The rearrangement uses TRBV6-2 or TRBV6-3 and TRBJ1-6; 7 nucleotides match TRBD1. Trimming took 6 bases from V and 14 from J; bases not matched to a gene: 7. Germline CDR1 is MNHEY and CDR2 is SVGEGT. The CDR3 is made up of 12 amino acids.

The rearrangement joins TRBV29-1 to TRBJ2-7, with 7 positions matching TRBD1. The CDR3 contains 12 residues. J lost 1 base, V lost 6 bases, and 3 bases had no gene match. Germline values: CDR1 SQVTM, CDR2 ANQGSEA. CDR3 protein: CSVMGQSYEQYF. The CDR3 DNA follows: TGCAGCGTCATGGGACAGTCCTACGAGCAGTACTTC.

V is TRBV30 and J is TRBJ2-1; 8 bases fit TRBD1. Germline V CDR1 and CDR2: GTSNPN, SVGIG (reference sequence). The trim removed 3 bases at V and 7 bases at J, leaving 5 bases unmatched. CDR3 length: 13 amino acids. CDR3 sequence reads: CAWSWTGFNEQFF. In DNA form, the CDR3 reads TGTGCCTGGAGCTGGACAGGGTTTAATGAGCAGTTCTTC.

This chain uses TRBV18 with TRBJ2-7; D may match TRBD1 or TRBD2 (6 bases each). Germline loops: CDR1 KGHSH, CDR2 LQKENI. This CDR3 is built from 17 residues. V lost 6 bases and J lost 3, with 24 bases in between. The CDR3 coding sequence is TGTGCCAGCTCCCCTGGAGGGGGGTTGGAGGGCCTCTACGAGCAGTACTTC. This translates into CASSPGGGLEGLYEQYF.

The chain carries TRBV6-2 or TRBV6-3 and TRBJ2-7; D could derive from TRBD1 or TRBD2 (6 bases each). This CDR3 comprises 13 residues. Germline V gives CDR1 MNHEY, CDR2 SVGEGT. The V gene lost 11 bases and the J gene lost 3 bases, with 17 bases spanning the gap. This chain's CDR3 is CASGASFGYEQYF. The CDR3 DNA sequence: TGTGCCTCGGGGGCGTCATTTGGCTACGAGCAGTACTTC.

The CDR3 coding sequence is TGCAGCGTTGAAGCAGGGGGCGGCTACGAGCAGTACTTC. Translation: CSVEAGGGYEQYF. The chain links TRBV29-1 to TRBJ2-7; the match to TRBD1 covers 8 bases. Unmatched junction bases numbered 2, after V lost 1 base and J lost 3 bases. CDR1 is SQVTM, CDR2 ANQGSEA, per germline. The CDR3 spans 13 residues.

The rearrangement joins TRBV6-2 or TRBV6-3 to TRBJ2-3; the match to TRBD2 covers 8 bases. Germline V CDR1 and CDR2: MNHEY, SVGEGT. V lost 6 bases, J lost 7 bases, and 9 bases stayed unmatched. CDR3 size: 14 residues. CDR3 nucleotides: TGTGCCAGCAGCCTGAGGCGGGAGGAGAATACGCAGTATTTT. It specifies CASSLRREENTQYF.

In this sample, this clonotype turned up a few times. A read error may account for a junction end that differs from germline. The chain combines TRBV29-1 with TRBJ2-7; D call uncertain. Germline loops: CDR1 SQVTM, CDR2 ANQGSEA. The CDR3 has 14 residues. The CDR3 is CSARRRASSHEQYF. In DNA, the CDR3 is TGCAGCGCCCGTAGAAGGGCATCCTCCCACGAGCAGTACTTC.

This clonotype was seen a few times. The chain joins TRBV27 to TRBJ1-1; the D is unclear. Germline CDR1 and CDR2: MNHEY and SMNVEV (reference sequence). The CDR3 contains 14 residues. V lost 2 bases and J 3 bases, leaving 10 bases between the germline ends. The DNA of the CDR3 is TGTGCCAGCAGTTTAGTTTCTTCGGACACTGAAGCTTTCTTT. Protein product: CASSLVSSDTEAFF.

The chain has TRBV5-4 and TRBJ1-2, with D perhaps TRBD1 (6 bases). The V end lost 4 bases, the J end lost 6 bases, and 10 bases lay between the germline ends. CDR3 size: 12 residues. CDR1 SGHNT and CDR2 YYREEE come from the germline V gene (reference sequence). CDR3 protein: CASSNRENGYTF. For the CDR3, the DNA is TGTGCCAGCAGCAACAGGGAGAATGGCTACACCTTC.

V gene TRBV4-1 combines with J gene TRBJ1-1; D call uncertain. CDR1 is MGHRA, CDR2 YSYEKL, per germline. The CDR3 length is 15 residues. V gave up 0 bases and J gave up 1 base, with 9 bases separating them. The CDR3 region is CASSQDRGWNTEAFF. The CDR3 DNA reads TGCGCCAGCAGCCAAGACCGGGGATGGAACACTGAAGCTTTCTTT.

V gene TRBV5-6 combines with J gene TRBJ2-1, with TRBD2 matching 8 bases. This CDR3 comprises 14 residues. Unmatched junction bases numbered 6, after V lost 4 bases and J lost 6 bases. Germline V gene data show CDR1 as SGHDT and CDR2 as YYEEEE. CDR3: CASSRSGSGNEQFF. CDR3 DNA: TGTGCCAGCAGCCGGAGCGGGAGTGGCAATGAGCAGTTCTTC.